These 15 T cell receptor beta chains were all obtained from the same sample, sequenced in a study of cytomegalovirus exposure and HLA in healthy donors. The PCR was carried out with 60 Vbeta primers and 13 Jbeta primers. The protocol was immunoSEQ multiplex PCR, while the TCRdb copy is restricted to in-frame clones and leaves out a portion. The table lists under 95,000 clones, 60% to 80% of them singletons. The sample was PBMCs. All receptors come from a man aged 35 to 55 in good health and CMV-seronegative.

This chain connects TRBV6-6 to TRBJ2-2; no reliable D call. Germline lookup yields CDR1 MNHNY and CDR2 SVGAGI (reference sequence). Trimming took 6 bases from V and 4 from J, leaving 12 bases between them. The CDR3 has 14 amino acids. CDR3 bases: TGTGCCAGCAGCACCCAGGTCGGCACCGGGGAGCTGTTTTTT. It yields the protein CASSTQVGTGELFF.

The chain has TRBV6-5 and TRBJ1-4; 9 bases align to TRBD1. Germline CDR1 MNHEY, CDR2 SVGAGI. J gave up 4 bases and V 5 bases, and 5 bases lay outside the gene matches. The CDR3 has 15 amino acids. The CDR3 loop is CASSGTGFINEKLFF. CDR3 in DNA: TGTGCCAGCAGTGGGACAGGGTTTATTAATGAAAAACTGTTTTTT.

The chain joins TRBV5-4 to TRBJ2-7, with 12 bases aligning to TRBD1. Germline CDR1 and CDR2: SGHNT and YYREEE (reference sequence). The CDR3 has 13 amino acids. V shed 3 bases and J 8 bases; nucleotides not matched to a gene: 3. As DNA, the CDR3 is TGTGCCAGCAGCTGGGGACAGGGGGCACAGCAGTACTTC. It is translated as CASSWGQGAQQYF.

V gene TRBV6-1 combines with J gene TRBJ2-7; 7 bases are shared with TRBD1. CDR3 size: 15 residues. Trimming at V came to 4 bases and at J to 3 bases, leaving 9 bases not matched to a gene. The germline CDR1 and CDR2 sequences are MNHNS and SASEGT. In DNA form, the CDR3 reads TGTGCCAGCAGTGGGAGGACAGGTACTAACTACGAGCAGTACTTC. Amino acids: CASSGRTGTNYEQYF.

The chain links TRBV29-1 to TRBJ2-2, with D possibly TRBD1 on 5 matching bases. Germline values: CDR1 SQVTM, CDR2 ANQGSEA. V was shortened by 2 bases and J by 8 bases, with 12 bases between the two germline ends. This CDR3 region has 13 residues. CDR3: CSVELRGWGELFF. The DNA for the CDR3 is TGCAGCGTTGAATTAAGGGGTTGGGGGGAGCTGTTTTTT.

This clone has just one count. This chain connects TRBV9 to TRBJ2-5; a weak D match, TRBD2 (6 bases). In germline, CDR1 is SGDLS, CDR2 YYNGEE. The V end lost 1 base, the J end lost 4 bases, and 11 bases lay between the germline ends. This CDR3 is 14 amino acids long. The CDR3 sequence: CASSVSTSIETQYF. In DNA, the CDR3 is TGTGCCAGCAGCGTATCCACTAGCATAGAGACCCAGTACTTC.

The J gene is TRBJ2-7, the V gene TRBV28; 8 bases map to TRBD1. The V segment lost 5 bases and the J segment 2 bases; nucleotides outside the gene matches: 5. From germline, CDR1 is MDHEN and CDR2 SYDVKM. CDR3 length equals 14 residues. CDR3 DNA sequence: TGTGCCAGCAGTCCGACAGGGGAAACCTACGAGCAGTACTTC. It specifies CASSPTGETYEQYF.

The chain uses TRBV7-8 and TRBJ2-7; 7 bases fit TRBD1. This CDR3 is 15 amino acids long. J lost 3 bases, V lost 5 bases, and 10 bases had no gene match. Germline CDR1 SGHVS, CDR2 FQNEAQ. CDR3 in DNA: TGTGCCAGCAGCCGATATCAGGGGGTTTTCTACGAGCAGTACTTC. This translates into CASSRYQGVFYEQYF.

The chain employs TRBV6-5 and TRBJ1-2; 8 bases match TRBD1. Unmatched junction bases numbered 8, after V lost 6 bases and J lost 2 bases. The CDR3 contains 15 residues. Germline V CDR1 and CDR2: MNHEY, SVGAGI. This chain's CDR3 is CASRPMDRENYGYTF. The CDR3 DNA follows: TGTGCCAGCAGACCAATGGACAGGGAGAACTATGGCTACACCTTC.

V and J are TRBV19 and TRBJ1-6, with D uncertain. This CDR3 has 14 residues. The V gene lost 6 bases and the J gene lost 7 bases, with 13 bases spanning the gap. The germline V gene encodes CDR1 LNHDA and CDR2 SQIVND (reference sequence). The CDR3 nucleotides are TGTGCCAGTAGAAGGCCCGAGGGAAATTCACCCCTCCACTTT. Protein sequence: CASRRPEGNSPLHF.

This clone was recorded a few times. The gene calls are TRBV5-1 and TRBJ2-2, with D unclear. The germline gives CDR1 SGHRS, CDR2 YFSETQ. CDR3 length: 17 residues. Trimming removed 0 bases from V and 2 bases from J, with 14 bases in between. CDR3 amino acids: CASSLANVQINTGELFF. CDR3 coding DNA: TGCGCCAGCAGCTTGGCCAATGTACAGATAAACACCGGGGAGCTGTTTTTT.

In this sample, this clone turned up a few times. The rearrangement joins TRBV5-1 to TRBJ1-2; no reliable D call. The CDR3 runs 13 residues. Germline CDR1 SGHRS, CDR2 YFSETQ. The V end lost 4 bases, the J end lost 4 bases, and 11 bases lay between the germline ends. For the CDR3, the DNA is TGCGCCAGCAGCGCGACACTGGTCTATGGCTACACCTTC. Translation gives CASSATLVYGYTF.

The chain joins TRBV6-5 to TRBJ2-7; D might be TRBD1 (5 bases). CDR3 length: 15 amino acids. The V end lost 0 bases, the J end lost 3 bases, and 12 bases lay between the germline ends. Germline-derived CDR1 and CDR2 are MNHEY and SVGAGI. The CDR3 reads CASSYSRQGYYEQYF. CDR3 bases: TGTGCCAGCAGTTACTCGAGGCAGGGCTACTACGAGCAGTACTTC.

The chain is built from TRBV6-5 and TRBJ2-2; D unresolved. Trimming left V 4 bases short and J 1 base short, with 10 bases between. There are 15 residues in the CDR3. CDR1 is MNHEY, CDR2 SVGAGI, per germline. The CDR3 protein is CASSFQVLNTGELFF. The DNA of the CDR3 is TGTGCCAGCAGTTTCCAGGTCCTGAACACCGGGGAGCTGTTTTTT.

The rearrangement links TRBV6-5 to TRBJ2-6, with 9 bases aligning to TRBD1. The CDR3 is made up of 15 amino acids. Germline CDR1 is MNHEY and CDR2 is SVGAGI. Trimming removed 6 bases from V and 9 bases from J; junction bases left unmatched: 9. In nucleotides, the CDR3 is TGTGCCAGCAGACTGGGGGCGGGACAGGGCAACGTCCTGACTTTC. It specifies CASRLGAGQGNVLTF.